Below are 27 T cell receptor beta chains sequenced from a single sample in a study of Ad26.COV2.S vaccination and SARS-CoV-2 variants. Regarding treatment: roughly 20 received Ad26.COV2.S at low or high dose, single or two shots; about 5 received placebo; per-sample allocation not given. Sampling occurred on day 63 after the first vaccine or placebo injection. The table came from immunoSEQ multiplex PCR; TCRdb's copy has only in-frame clones and leaves some out. The sample holds 300,000 to 350,000 clones, around 89% seen once. The source material was peripheral blood, sampled in a trial of Ad26.COV2.S vaccine versus placebo. These receptors were obtained from a person between 18 and 65 years old who received the Ad26.COV2.S COVID-19 vaccine or a placebo.

V usage is TRBV6-2 or TRBV6-3 and J usage is TRBJ1-4; D unclear. Germline assignment: CDR1 MNHEY and CDR2 SVGEGT. The V end lost 1 base, the J end lost 5 bases, and 8 bases lay between the germline ends. The CDR3 runs 14 residues. CDR3 nucleotide sequence: TGTGCCAGCAGTTACTTGGGCAGGAATGAAAAACTGTTTTTT. This gives the protein CASSYLGRNEKLFF.

The rearrangement uses TRBV10-3 and TRBJ2-7; D call uncertain. Germline V gene sequence: CDR1 ENHRY, CDR2 SYGVKD. CDR3 length equals 13 residues. Trimming stripped 4 bases from V and 0 bases from J, with 7 bases between. As DNA, the CDR3 is TGTGCCATCAGTGCAGCAAGCTCCTACGAGCAGTACTTC. Its translation is CAISAASSYEQYF.

This chain joins TRBV15 and TRBJ2-5; D remains unclear. Per the germline V gene, CDR1 is LNHNV and CDR2 is YYDKDF (reference sequence). The CDR3 spans 15 residues. With 0 bases removed from V and 0 bases from J, the gap between germline ends came to 8 bases. CDR3: CATSRDLTNQETQYF. In DNA form, the CDR3 reads TGTGCCACCAGCAGAGATCTGACCAACCAAGAGACCCAGTACTTC. The full variable domain, in which reference TRBV15 and TRBJ2-5 provide the parts outside the CDR3, is DAMVIQNPRYQVTQFGKPVTLSCSQTLNHNVMYWYQQKSSQAPKLLFHYYDKDFNNEADTPDNFQSRRPNTSFCFLDIRSPGLGDTAMYLCATSRDLTNQETQYFGPGTRLLVL.

As concerns this clone: Other nucleotide sequences from this sample produce the same CDR3. The chain links TRBV19 to TRBJ2-7; 7 positions match TRBD1. CDR1 is LNHDA and CDR2 is SQIVND in the germline V gene (reference sequence). The CDR3 length is 14 residues. The trim removed 1 base at V and 3 bases at J, leaving 3 bases unmatched. CDR3 sequence: CASSIGQGSYEQYF. CDR3 DNA: TGTGCCAGTAGTATAGGACAGGGAAGCTACGAGCAGTACTTC. The variable domain in full, with the rest retrieved from reference TRBV19 and TRBJ2-7, is DGGITQSPKYLFRKEGQNVTLSCEQNLNHDAMYWYRQDPGQGLRLIYYSQIVNDFQKGDIAEGYSVSREKKESFPLTVTSAQKNPTAFYLCASSIGQGSYEQYFGPGTRLTVT.

J is TRBJ2-1 and V is TRBV9; weak D call: TRBD2 (6 bases). This CDR3 is 16 amino acids long. In germline, CDR1 is SGDLS, CDR2 YYNGEE. The V end was cut by 3 bases, the J end by 0 bases, with 13 bases between. In DNA, the CDR3 is TGTGCCAGCAGCGCCGGTGCGGGGAGCTCCTACAATGAGCAGTTCTTC. This translates into CASSAGAGSSYNEQFF.

The chain joins TRBV28 to TRBJ1-5; D not certain. The CDR3 runs to 16 residues. Trimming stripped 1 base from V and 2 bases from J, with 12 bases between. Germline values: CDR1 MDHEN, CDR2 SYDVKM. The CDR3 sequence is CASSLLGGQGNQPQHF. The CDR3 nucleotides are TGTGCCAGCAGTTTATTGGGTGGCCAGGGCAATCAGCCCCAGCATTTT. The whole variable domain, filled in from reference TRBV28 and TRBJ1-5, reads DVKVTQSSRYLVKRTGEKVFLECVQDMDHENMFWYRQDPGLGLRLIYFSYDVKMKEKGDIPEGYSVSREKKERFSLILESASTNQTSMYLCASSLLGGQGNQPQHFGDGTRLSIL.

V gene TRBV5-3 combines with J gene TRBJ2-1; D is ambiguous. TRBV5-3 is filed as an ORF, its function uncertain. Trimming left V 3 bases short and J 0 bases short, with 19 bases between. This CDR3 is built from 18 residues. The CDR3 here is CARSWLPFSPSSYNEQFF. As DNA, the CDR3 is TGTGCCAGAAGCTGGTTACCCTTCAGCCCAAGCTCCTACAATGAGCAGTTCTTC.

The chain has TRBV15 and TRBJ2-3, with 10 bases matching TRBD2. J gave up 14 bases and V 0 bases, and 8 bases lay outside the gene matches. The CDR3 has 14 residues. CDR1 and CDR2 from the germline V gene are LNHNV and YYDKDF (reference sequence). The CDR3 sequence: CATSRDLSGRVRYF. CDR3 bases: TGTGCCACCAGCAGAGATTTAAGCGGGAGGGTTAGGTATTTT.

The CDR3 DNA follows: TGTGCTAGTGGTCAGGACAGGGGATATGGCTACACCTTC. This encodes CASGQDRGYGYTF. This chain links TRBV12-5 with TRBJ1-2; 9 bases match TRBD1. This CDR3 comprises 13 residues. Germline-derived CDR1 and CDR2 are LGHNT and FRNRAP. Losses at the gene ends were 5 bases for V and 5 bases for J; bases not matched to a gene: 3.

The rearrangement joins TRBV6-5 to TRBJ2-7; D possibly corresponds to TRBD2 (5 bases). V shed 1 base and J shed 6 bases, with 10 bases lying between them. There are 13 residues in the CDR3. Germline V CDR1 and CDR2: MNHEY, SVGAGI. CDR3 nucleotides: TGTGCCAGCAGTTACTACGCGAGGGCCGAGCAGTACTTC. This sequence encodes CASSYYARAEQYF.

This clone was seen more than once but under ten times. The chain employs TRBV5-1 and TRBJ1-2; maybe TRBD1 (6 bases). V was pared by 4 bases and J by 0 bases, with 10 bases between. The CDR3 consists of 14 residues. CDR1 is SGHRS, CDR2 YFSETQ, per germline. CDR3 bases: TGCGCCAGCAGCGCCGGACAGACTAACTATGGCTACACCTTC. This gives the protein CASSAGQTNYGYTF.

CDR3 sequence (DNA): TGTGCCAGAAGTCCCACAGGGGGAATAAATCAGCCCCAGCATTTT. This codes for CARSPTGGINQPQHF. The chain links TRBV5-3 to TRBJ1-5; 8 bases map to TRBD1. TRBV5-3 is an ORF; its function is uncertain. This CDR3 region has 15 residues. Trimming took 5 bases from V and 4 from J; bases not matched to a gene: 8.

The chain has TRBV28 and TRBJ1-5, with D perhaps matching TRBD1 (6 bases). V dropped 7 bases and J dropped 6 bases, with 16 bases sitting between them. In germline, CDR1 is MDHEN, CDR2 SYDVKM. This CDR3 is built from 14 residues. The chain's CDR3 is CASNTAGALQPQHF. In DNA form, the CDR3 reads TGTGCCAGCAACACTGCAGGGGCCCTTCAGCCCCAGCATTTT.

The genes are TRBV27 and TRBJ2-1; D is ambiguous. Germline CDR1 reads MNHEY; CDR2 reads SMNVEV (reference sequence). CDR3 length: 16 amino acids. V gave up 2 bases and J gave up 0 bases, with 11 bases separating them. The chain's CDR3 is CASSLVPPSSYNEQFF. The DNA of the CDR3 is TGTGCCAGCAGTTTAGTCCCCCCGAGCTCCTACAATGAGCAGTTCTTC.

The chain uses TRBV12-3 or TRBV12-4 and TRBJ2-7; D is unclear. The CDR3 extends over 13 amino acids. The V end was cut by 4 bases, the J end by 0 bases, with 7 bases between. In nucleotides, the CDR3 is TGTGCCAGCAGTTCGCGTAACTCCTACGAGCAGTACTTC. It yields the protein CASSSRNSYEQYF.

This clone appeared once. J is TRBJ2-2 and V is TRBV4-3; weak D call: TRBD2 (5 bases). The germline V and J ends were trimmed by 0 bases and 2 bases, with 7 bases remaining between them. CDR3 length: 15 residues. Germline lookup yields CDR1 LGHNA and CDR2 YSLEER. CDR3: CASSQDEGNTGELFF. The CDR3 DNA reads TGCGCCAGCAGCCAAGATGAGGGAAACACCGGGGAGCTGTTTTTT.

V and J are TRBV11-2 and TRBJ1-2; tentatively, D is TRBD1 (5 bases). In germline, CDR1 is SGHAT, CDR2 FQNNGV. The V end lost 8 bases, the J end lost 7 bases, and 14 bases lay between the germline ends. CDR3 length: 12 amino acids. The CDR3 nucleotides read TGTGCCAGCGGCCGGGGGACCCCTGGCTACACCTTC. The encoded protein is CASGRGTPGYTF. The full variable domain, rest sourced from reference TRBV11-2 and TRBJ1-2, is EAGVAQSPRYKIIEKRQSVAFWCNPISGHATLYWYQQILGQGPKLLIQFQNNGVVDDSQLPKDRFSAERLKGVDSTLKIQPAKLEDSAVYLCASGRGTPGYTFGSGTRLTVV.

The genes are TRBV7-2 and TRBJ2-3; no clear D. With 2 bases removed from V and 2 bases from J, the gap between germline ends came to 8 bases. The CDR3 contains 14 residues. Germline V gene data show CDR1 as SGHTA and CDR2 as FQGNSA. CDR3 nucleotides: TGTGCCAGCAGCTTAAGCCACCCCACAGATACGCAGTATTTT. It codes for CASSLSHPTDTQYF.

This clone came up once. The chain's CDR3 is CASSRGGGWSNTEAFF. The CDR3 bases are TGTGCCAGCAGCCGAGGGGGGGGCTGGTCGAACACTGAAGCTTTCTTT. The rearrangement uses TRBV3-1 (or the pseudogene TRBV3-2) and TRBJ1-1; perhaps TRBD1 as D (6 bases). The V end was cut by 4 bases, the J end by 1 base, with 16 bases between. The CDR3 sequence is 16 residues long. Germline CDR1 and CDR2: LGHDT and YNNKEL (reference sequence).

The rearrangement joins TRBV6-5 to TRBJ2-1; D call uncertain. The V and J ends lost 1 base and 14 bases respectively, with 9 bases between them. This CDR3 comprises 11 residues. In germline, CDR1 is MNHEY, CDR2 SVGAGI. The CDR3 sequence: CASSYYRKEFF. CDR3 bases: TGTGCCAGCAGTTACTATCGGAAAGAGTTCTTC.

This chain joins TRBV3-1 (or the pseudogene TRBV3-2) and TRBJ1-1; D unresolved. Germline V gene lookup returns CDR1 LGHDT and CDR2 YNNKEL (reference sequence). With 1 base removed from V and 5 bases from J, the gap between germline ends came to 11 bases. The CDR3 extends over 14 amino acids. The CDR3 reads CASSQVARGTEAFF. DNA for the CDR3: TGTGCCAGCAGCCAAGTTGCTCGGGGAACTGAAGCTTTCTTT.

This chain uses TRBV3-1 (or the pseudogene TRBV3-2) with TRBJ2-7, with a weak D call TRBD2 (6 bases). This CDR3 region has 17 residues. Looked up from germline, CDR1 is LGHDT and CDR2 is YNNKEL (reference sequence). The V gene lost 0 bases and the J gene lost 2 bases, with 17 bases spanning the gap. The CDR3, as DNA: TGTGCCAGCAGCCAAGATAATCTGGGACTTCGCACCTACGAGCAGTACTTC. This encodes CASSQDNLGLRTYEQYF.

The chain links TRBV4-3 to TRBJ1-4, with TRBD1 as a possible D gene (5 bases). This CDR3 comprises 15 residues. CDR1 and CDR2 (germline): LGHNA, YSLEER. Trimming cost V 2 bases and J 12 bases, with 19 bases left between them. This chain's CDR3 is CASSQSYGGIRELFF. CDR3 DNA sequence: TGCGCCAGCAGCCAATCCTATGGGGGGATCCGCGAACTGTTTTTT.

The chain links TRBV29-1 to TRBJ1-1; weak D call: TRBD1 (5 bases). The germline CDR1 and CDR2 sequences are SQVTM and ANQGSEA. V gave up 2 bases and J gave up 3 bases, with 28 bases separating them. The CDR3 loop spans 19 amino acids. CDR3 region: CSVESGSGVGVLGYTEAFF. The CDR3 nucleotides read TGCAGCGTTGAATCTGGTTCGGGGGTGGGCGTTTTGGGATACACTGAAGCTTTCTTT.

The chain recombines TRBV5-1 with TRBJ2-5; 7 bases match TRBD1. J was trimmed by 4 bases and V by 2 bases; bases with no gene match: 2. Germline CDR1 is SGHRS and CDR2 is YFSETQ. The CDR3 is made up of 13 amino acids. CDR3 nucleotide sequence: TGCGCCAGCAGCTTCAACAGGGGAGAGACCCAGTACTTC. Translated: CASSFNRGETQYF.

The chain links TRBV19 to TRBJ2-7; 10 bases are a match to TRBD1. CDR3 length: 15 residues. The germline CDR1 and CDR2 sequences are LNHDA and SQIVND (reference sequence). Trimming at V came to 6 bases and at J to 5 bases, leaving 10 bases not matched to a gene. In DNA form, the CDR3 reads TGTGCCAGTAGCCGACAGGGGGCCCAAGGGAACGAGCAGTACTTC. It yields the protein CASSRQGAQGNEQYF.

The chain carries TRBV5-6 and TRBJ1-6; D unclear. The V end was cut by 3 bases, the J end by 7 bases, with 26 bases between. The CDR3 runs to 19 residues. Germline CDR1 reads SGHDT; CDR2 reads YYEEEE. CDR3 sequence (DNA): TGTGCCAGCAGCTCGACACAACAGAGTGTTCCTTTGGGGAATTCACCCCTCCACTTT. Protein sequence: CASSSTQQSVPLGNSPLHF.